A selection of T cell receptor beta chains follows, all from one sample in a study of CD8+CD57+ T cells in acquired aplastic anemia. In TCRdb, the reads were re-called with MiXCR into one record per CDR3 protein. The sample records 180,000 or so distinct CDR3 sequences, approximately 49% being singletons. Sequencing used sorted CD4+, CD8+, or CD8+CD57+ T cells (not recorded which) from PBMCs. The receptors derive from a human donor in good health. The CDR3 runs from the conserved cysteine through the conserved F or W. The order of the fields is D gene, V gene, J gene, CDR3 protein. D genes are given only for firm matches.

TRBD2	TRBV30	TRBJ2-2	CAWSVRLLRGSGELFF
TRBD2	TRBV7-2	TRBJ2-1	CASSLSGNEQFF
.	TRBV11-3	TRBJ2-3	CASSSTGYTQYF
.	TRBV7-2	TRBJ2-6	CASSLAQSNVLTF
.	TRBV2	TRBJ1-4	CASSESGGRYYEKLFF
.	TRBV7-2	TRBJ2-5	CASSFYAETQYF
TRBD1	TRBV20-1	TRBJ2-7	CSAKSGTVSYEQYF
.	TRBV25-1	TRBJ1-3	CASSEAGGNTTYF
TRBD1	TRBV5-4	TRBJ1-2	CASSRRGTGGFGYTF
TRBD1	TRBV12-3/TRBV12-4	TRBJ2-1	CASKGQVAYNEQFF
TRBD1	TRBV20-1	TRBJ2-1	CSAPRQGNNEQFF
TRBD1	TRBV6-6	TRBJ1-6	CASSYDRGLYF
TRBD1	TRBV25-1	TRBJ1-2	CASSGPWTGGGYGYTF
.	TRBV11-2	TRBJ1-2	CASSLRSGGYTF
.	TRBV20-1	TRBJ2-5	CSASPRETQYF
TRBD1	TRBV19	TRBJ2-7	CASNHRDRTYEQYF
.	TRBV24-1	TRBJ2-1	CATSLGSWEQFF
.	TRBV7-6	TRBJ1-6	CASSLDGGFRSPLHF
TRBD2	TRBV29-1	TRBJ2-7	CSTGAGTNSREQYF
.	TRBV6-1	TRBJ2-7	CASRLDPSSVYEQYF
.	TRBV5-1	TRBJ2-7	CASSPLPSVTYEQYF
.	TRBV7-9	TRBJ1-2	CASSPPLGGYTF
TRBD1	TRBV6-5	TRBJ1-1	CASRRTGGTEAFF
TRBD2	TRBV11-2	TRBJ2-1	CASSPPAGGEQFF
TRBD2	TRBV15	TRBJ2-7	CATSREPSGTYEQYF
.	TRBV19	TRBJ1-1	CASSARVEEAFF
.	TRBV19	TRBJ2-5	CASRSTGHQETQYF
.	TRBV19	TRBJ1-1	CASTQEPANTEAFF
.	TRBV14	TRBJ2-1	CASSLRGSEQFF
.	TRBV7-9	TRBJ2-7	CASSLETPYEQYF